These 8 T cell receptor beta chains were all obtained from the same sample, sequenced in a study of beta chain features in type 1 diabetes. Every bit of the isolated RNA underwent reverse transcription, so sequencing read expressed TCRB transcripts. TCRdb keeps only in-frame clones here, not all; method: immunoSEQ multiplex PCR. The sample yields some 150,000 clones, around 8.7% seen once. What was sequenced was central memory CD4+ T cells from blood. These receptors were obtained from a man in his late teens or twenties in good health.

V is TRBV18 and J is TRBJ2-3; 8 nucleotides agree with TRBD1. The CDR3 has 14 residues. V lost 8 bases, J lost 4 bases, and 8 bases stayed unmatched. Germline CDR1 KGHSH, CDR2 LQKENI. The CDR3 DNA is TGTGCCAGCACCGGACAGGGTCGGGCAGATACGCAGTATTTT. Residues: CASTGQGRADTQYF.

The chain combines TRBV27 with TRBJ2-4; D is unclear. The CDR3 runs 16 residues. V lost 3 bases and J lost 0, with 12 bases in between. Germline CDR1 reads MNHEY; CDR2 reads SMNVEV (reference sequence). The CDR3 nucleotides read TGTGCCAGCAGTTTGAACCAGGTCCTAGCCAAAAACATTCAGTACTTC. Its translation: CASSLNQVLAKNIQYF.

The table lists this clone with a few counts. The chain couples TRBV30 to TRBJ1-2, with unresolved D. V gave up 2 bases and J gave up 7 bases, with 11 bases separating them. Germline-derived CDR1 and CDR2 are GTSNPN and SVGIG (reference sequence). This CDR3 spans 12 amino acids. The CDR3 DNA is TGTGCCTGGAGTAAGGGAGCCGGTGGCTACACCTTC. The encoded protein is CAWSKGAGGYTF.

The gene calls are TRBV9 and TRBJ1-4; D might be TRBD1 (6 bases). The germline CDR1 and CDR2 sequences are SGDLS and YYNGEE. CDR3 size: 15 residues. V was shortened by 2 bases and J by 6 bases, with 14 bases between the two germline ends. CDR3 DNA sequence: TGTGCCAGCAGCGTTTCCGGGACAAGTGATGAAAAACTGTTTTTT. Its translation: CASSVSGTSDEKLFF.

Only a few counts were recorded for this clone. The chain recombines TRBV7-2 with TRBJ1-2; no clear D gene. The ends were cut back, 1 base at V and 3 bases at J, with 6 bases in the middle. Germline CDR1 and CDR2: SGHTA and FQGNSA. This CDR3 is built from 13 residues. This chain's CDR3 is CASSLDPDYGYTF. As DNA, the CDR3 is TGTGCCAGCAGCTTAGATCCAGACTATGGCTACACCTTC.

The chain couples TRBV9 to TRBJ1-6; D remains ambiguous. V was pared by 3 bases and J by 4 bases, with 14 bases between. Germline CDR1 and CDR2: SGDLS and YYNGEE. CDR3 length equals 16 residues. The CDR3 DNA reads TGTGCCAGCAGCGCCGGGGTCGGGCCATATAATTCACCCCTCCACTTT. Amino acids: CASSAGVGPYNSPLHF.

A few counts support this clone. The J gene is TRBJ2-5, the V gene TRBV11-2; tentatively, D is TRBD2 (7 bases). The CDR3 consists of 14 residues. Germline CDR1 reads SGHAT; CDR2 reads FQNNGV. Trimming removed 1 base from V and 6 bases from J, with 12 bases in between. CDR3 sequence: CASSLGGGAKTQYF. CDR3 nucleotides: TGTGCCAGCAGCTTAGGAGGGGGGGCCAAGACCCAGTACTTC.

The chain uses TRBV5-8 and TRBJ1-1; TRBD1 might be the D (6 bases). The V end was cut by 3 bases, the J end by 6 bases, with 18 bases between. Looked up from germline, CDR1 is SGHTS and CDR2 is YDEGEE. The CDR3 extends over 15 amino acids. The CDR3 loop reads CASSYNRVYGPEAFF. CDR3 DNA sequence: TGTGCCAGCAGCTACAACAGGGTATACGGTCCTGAAGCTTTCTTT. The whole variable domain, filled in from reference TRBV5-8 and TRBJ1-1, reads EAGVTQSPTHLIKTRGQQATLRCSPISGHTSVYWYQQALGLGLQFLLWYDEGEERNRGNFPPRFSGRQFPNYSSELNVNALELEDSALYLCASSYNRVYGPEAFFGQGTRLTVV.